This T cell receptor (beta chain) was documented in a study of blood T cell repertoires in COVID-19. Method: immunoSEQ multiplex PCR; TCRdb's copy keeps in-frame clones and lacks some. The table shows about 480,000 clones, with approximately 90% occurring only once. The CDR3 is made up of 16 amino acids. CDR1 SGHTA and CDR2 FQGNSA come from the germline V gene. Losses at the gene ends were 0 bases for V and 8 bases for J; bases not matched to a gene: 8. Cohorts were based on clinical histories the participants reported. The sequencing input was PBMCs or T cells enriched from blood (not recorded which). The chain combines TRBV7-2 with TRBJ1-2, with 11 bases lining up with TRBD1. The clonotype was recovered from a woman in her late teens or twenties with acute COVID-19. The CDR3 DNA is TGTGCCAGCAGCTTAGCGCTGGGACAGGGGGTTTGGGGCTACACCTTC. Amino acid sequence: CASSLALGQGVWGYTF.